This TCR beta chain was sequenced during a study of blood T cells in healthy people across ages. Study results and limitations: TCR beta diversity, measured per million T cells, fell in a roughly linear way with age. Researchers judged that diversity estimates from one million T cells fell short of true values.

This clonotype was observed a few times. Its target is unknown. The V end lost 5 bases, the J end lost 4 bases, and 23 bases lay between the germline ends. The CDR3 length is 17 residues. A J-beta primer mix and a sample-barcoded 5' primer were used in a second PCR of about 6 to 12 cycles. TCRdb re-derived calls from the 5' RACE reads in MiXCR, one entry per CDR3 protein. The sample has around 1,100,000 distinct CDR3 sequences, around two fifths seen once. The chain recombines TRBV12-3 or TRBV12-4 with TRBJ1-2; no reliable D call. The receptor comes from a man younger than 30 in good health. The sequenced material came from blood. Written as DNA, the CDR3 is TGTGCCAGCAGTCGAGGACGAGGACCGACCAACCCCTATGGCTACACCTTC. Translating it yields CASSRGRGPTNPYGYTF.